A selection of T cell receptor beta chains follows, all from one sample in a study of T cells in localized non-small cell lung cancer. Profiling relied on immunoSEQ multiplex PCR, and the TCRdb table lists in-frame clones only, not all of them. The sample contains about 40,000 clones, 81% of which appear only once. Sequenced material: peripheral blood mononuclear cells, taken before any cancer treatment. The receptors come from a male donor aged 60 or over with stage II lung adenocarcinoma. Each CDR3 is given with its conserved first and last residue. D genes are given only for firm matches. Size is stated for part of the rows, as once, few or many counts, or as a class when the clone is expanded.

V	J	D	length	size	DNA	CDR3
TRBV4-1	TRBJ2-1	NA	13	NA	TGCGCCAGCAGCCAAAGGGACAACAATGAGCAGTTCTTC	CASSQRDNNEQFF
TRBV30	TRBJ2-7	NA	14	NA	TGTGCCTTCGCCCGGGACGTCAGGCGGTACGAGCAGTACTTC	CAFARDVRRYEQYF
TRBV28	TRBJ2-1	NA	19	NA	TGTGCCAGCAGTTTTAGAGCTCAGGGGATGGGCAGCTCCTACAATGAGCAGTTCTTC	CASSFRAQGMGSSYNEQFF
TRBV29-1	TRBJ2-1	NA	12	NA	TGCAGCGGCCTACGGAGGGCCAATGAGCAGTTCTTC	CSGLRRANEQFF
TRBV30	TRBJ1-5	TRBD1	15	once	TGTGCCTGGAGTGTAGAGACAGGGCTCAATCAGCCCCAGCATTTT	CAWSVETGLNQPQHF
TRBV9	TRBJ2-3	TRBD2	18	once	TGTGCCAGCAGCGCATGGGGCGGGAGGGATCCCCTCACAGATACGCAGTATTTT	CASSAWGGRDPLTDTQYF
TRBV7-3	TRBJ2-2	TRBD2	19	NA	TGTGCCAGCAGCTCCCAACTTCTGACTAGCGGGAGTGGGACCGGGGAGCTGTTTTTT	CASSSQLLTSGSGTGELFF
TRBV5-6	TRBJ1-6	NA	12	NA	TGTGCCAGCAGCTTGGAAGATTATCCCCTCCACTTT	CASSLEDYPLHF
TRBV5-6	TRBJ1-3	NA	14	NA	TGTGCCAGCAGCTTCCGGGGGCGTGGAAACACCATATATTTT	CASSFRGRGNTIYF
TRBV4-3	TRBJ2-7	TRBD2	17	NA	TGCGCCAGCAGCCAAGGAACTAGCGGGAGCCCCCCCTACGAGCAGTACTTC	CASSQGTSGSPPYEQYF
TRBV6-6	TRBJ1-1	NA	13	few	TGTGCCAGCAGTTACGGCTACGGCACTGAAGCTTTCTTT	CASSYGYGTEAFF
TRBV19	TRBJ1-1	NA	13	NA	TGTGCCAGTAGTATGAGGGGGAACACTGAAGCTTTCTTT	CASSMRGNTEAFF
TRBV7-8	TRBJ2-1	NA	16	NA	TGTGCCAGCAGCTTAGGCGCGGCAATGGCGGGCAATGAGCAGTTCTTC	CASSLGAAMAGNEQFF
TRBV28	TRBJ2-7	NA	11	few	TGTGCCAGCAGTTTGAGGTACGAGCAGTACTTC	CASSLRYEQYF
TRBV14	TRBJ2-2	TRBD2	15	NA	TGTGCCAGCAGCCAGGCCGGGACTAGAGCCGGGGAGCTGTTTTTT	CASSQAGTRAGELFF
TRBV5-1	TRBJ2-6	TRBD1	17	once	TGCGCCAGCAGCTTAACAGGGGTTATCTCTGGGGCCAACGTCCTGACTTTC	CASSLTGVISGANVLTF
TRBV28	TRBJ2-7	NA	12	once	TGTGCCAGCAGTCAGACCTCTAACGAGCAGTACTTC	CASSQTSNEQYF
TRBV6-6	TRBJ1-2	TRBD1	13	NA	TGTGCCAGCAGACAGGGGGCCACGGGTGGCTACACCTTC	CASRQGATGGYTF